This T cell receptor (beta chain) was identified during a study of T cells after yellow fever vaccination. Points from the study as a whole: High-abundance clonotypes from the bulk population could contaminate FACS-sorted repertoires. At less than 97% for CD4 and approximately 88% for CD8, most primary-vaccination clones showed up again after the booster. The study found a weaker secondary response that peaked faster, day 5 versus 15.

The study made its TCR cDNA through 5'RACE template switching. That step introduced a universal primer site along with UMIs. One entry per CDR3 protein, called by TCRdb with MiXCR from the 5' RACE reads. The sample lists 550,000 to 750,000 distinct CDR3 sequences, roughly 14% occurring once. A word on this clonotype: Its matching antigen is unknown. A read error may be the cause here, since a much bigger clone is one base away.

Germline loops: CDR1 SEHNR, CDR2 FQNEAQ (reference sequence). The CDR3 has 11 residues. The germline V and J ends were trimmed by 7 bases and 4 bases, with 7 bases remaining between them. The TCR comes from a man aged 25 to 45 who received the YFV17D yellow fever vaccine. The chain combines TRBV7-9 with TRBJ2-5; D is unresolved. The sample was PBMCs, taken on the day of the yellow fever booster vaccination. CDR3 nucleotides: TGTGCCAGCACCCCCGGAGAGACCCAGTACTTC. Protein: CASTPGETQYF. The full variable domain, with the rest looked up from reference TRBV7-9 and TRBJ2-5, is DTGVSQNPRHKITKRGQNVTFRCDPISEHNRLYWYRQTLGQGPEFLTYFQNEAQLEKSRLLSDRFSAERPKGSFSTLEIQRTEQGDSAMYLCASTPGETQYFGPGTRLLVL.